The 15 T cell receptor beta chains in this list originate from one sample, sequenced in a study of cytomegalovirus exposure and HLA in healthy donors. Vbeta (60) and Jbeta (13) primers were used in the PCR. Only in-frame clones appear in the TCRdb table, and some are missing; sequencing was by immunoSEQ multiplex PCR. The sample lists some 150,000 clones; approximately 84% were seen once. Sequencing used PBMCs. All receptors come from a woman under 30 in good health and CMV-seronegative.

This chain connects TRBV11-2 to TRBJ1-5, with no clear D. The CDR3 has 14 residues. The ends were cut back, 5 bases at V and 3 bases at J, with 11 bases in the middle. From germline, CDR1 is SGHAT and CDR2 FQNNGV. CDR3 sequence reads: CASSPSRDNQPQHF. CDR3 sequence (DNA): TGTGCCAGCAGCCCGAGCCGGGACAATCAGCCCCAGCATTTT.

This clone was found once. The V call is TRBV11-2, the J call TRBJ1-5; perhaps TRBD1 as D (5 bases). Germline V CDR1 and CDR2: SGHAT, FQNNGV. This CDR3 spans 14 amino acids. The V end lost 5 bases, the J end lost 3 bases, and 11 bases lay between the germline ends. Written as DNA, the CDR3 is TGTGCCAGCAGCCGCGGGACCGTCAATCAGCCCCAGCATTTT. This sequence encodes CASSRGTVNQPQHF. The complete variable domain, with remaining parts taken from reference TRBV11-2 and TRBJ1-5, reads EAGVAQSPRYKIIEKRQSVAFWCNPISGHATLYWYQQILGQGPKLLIQFQNNGVVDDSQLPKDRFSAERLKGVDSTLKIQPAKLEDSAVYLCASSRGTVNQPQHFGDGTRLSIL.

The genes are TRBV11-2 and TRBJ2-7; D may be TRBD2 (5 bases). Germline V gene lookup returns CDR1 SGHAT and CDR2 FQNNGV. Trimming removed 5 bases at V and 2 bases at J, with 10 bases between. The CDR3 is 13 amino acids. The CDR3 DNA sequence: TGTGCCAGCAGCGCGGACGGGACCTACGAGCAGTACTTC. It yields the protein CASSADGTYEQYF.

J is TRBJ2-1 and V is TRBV27, with 8 bases aligning to TRBD1. This CDR3 is built from 15 residues. V lost 6 bases to trimming and J lost 0 bases; unmatched junction nucleotides: 4. Germline V gene data show CDR1 as MNHEY and CDR2 as SMNVEV (reference sequence). CDR3 region: CASSRTGRSYNEQFF. CDR3 nucleotide sequence: TGTGCCAGCAGCCGGACAGGGCGCTCCTACAATGAGCAGTTCTTC.

The chain uses TRBV9 and TRBJ2-7, with a possible D match to TRBD1 (6 bases). Looked up from germline, CDR1 is SGDLS and CDR2 is YYNGEE. Trimming cost V 4 bases and J 3 bases, with 11 bases left between them. The CDR3 sequence is 13 residues long. The DNA of the CDR3 is TGTGCCAGCAGCCCCCAACAGGGCTACGAGCAGTACTTC. Translating gives CASSPQQGYEQYF.

This clone has a single count. This chain links TRBV30 with TRBJ2-2; 10 nucleotides agree with TRBD1. Germline V gene lookup returns CDR1 GTSNPN and CDR2 SVGIG (reference sequence). V was pared by 3 bases and J by 3 bases, with 1 base of the junction left unmatched. The CDR3 is 14 amino acids. The CDR3 is CAWRGQGYTGELFF. The CDR3 DNA reads TGTGCCTGGAGGGGACAGGGGTACACCGGGGAGCTGTTTTTT.

The gene calls are TRBV9 and TRBJ2-2; 10 nucleotides match TRBD2. The V and J ends lost 0 bases and 8 bases, in that order; junction bases with no gene match: 7. The germline gives CDR1 SGDLS, CDR2 YYNGEE. The length of the CDR3 is 16 residues. The CDR3 coding sequence is TGTGCCAGCAGCGTAGAGCTAGCGGGAGTAACTGGGGAGCTGTTTTTT. It encodes CASSVELAGVTGELFF.

The chain combines TRBV7-2 with TRBJ2-5; perhaps TRBD2 as D (7 bases). Germline V gene data show CDR1 as SGHTA and CDR2 as FQGNSA. Trimming removed 4 bases from V and 4 bases from J, with 16 bases in between. The CDR3 length is 15 residues. The CDR3 protein is CASSSTGRVRETQYF. Here the CDR3 DNA reads TGTGCCAGCAGCTCCACAGGGAGGGTCCGAGAGACCCAGTACTTC.

This chain links TRBV28 with TRBJ1-5; D call uncertain. The V end was cut by 5 bases, the J end by 2 bases, with 10 bases between. This CDR3 contains 14 residues. Germline CDR1 and CDR2: MDHEN and SYDVKM. The CDR3 nucleotides are TGTGCCAGCAGTCTATCGTATGGCAATCAGCCCCAGCATTTT. It specifies CASSLSYGNQPQHF.

The J gene is TRBJ2-5, the V gene TRBV4-3; D remains ambiguous. The CDR3 is 14 amino acids. The germline V and J ends were trimmed by 2 bases and 0 bases, with 7 bases remaining between them. CDR1 and CDR2 (germline): LGHNA, YSLEER. CDR3: CASSQSLYQETQYF. CDR3 in DNA: TGCGCCAGCAGCCAAAGCCTGTACCAAGAGACCCAGTACTTC.

This chain uses TRBV15 with TRBJ1-6; D gene ambiguous. The CDR3 is 15 amino acids. V lost 5 bases and J 7 bases, leaving 15 bases between the germline ends. Germline CDR1 LNHNV, CDR2 YYDKDF (reference sequence). DNA of the CDR3: TGTGCCACCAGCGACCTCATCGGCGGGAATTCACCCCTCCACTTT. It codes for CATSDLIGGNSPLHF. The full variable domain, rest sourced from reference TRBV15 and TRBJ1-6, is DAMVIQNPRYQVTQFGKPVTLSCSQTLNHNVMYWYQQKSSQAPKLLFHYYDKDFNNEADTPDNFQSRRPNTSFCFLDIRSPGLGDTAMYLCATSDLIGGNSPLHFGNGTRLTVT.

The chain joins TRBV4-3 to TRBJ1-6, with D maybe TRBD1 (5 bases). The CDR3 runs 16 residues. V lost 1 base and J lost 4, with 11 bases in between. The V gene's germline CDR1 is LGHNA and CDR2 YSLEER. The CDR3 sequence is CASSQGVGHYNSPLHF. The CDR3 DNA sequence: TGCGCCAGCAGCCAAGGTGTGGGGCATTATAATTCACCCCTCCACTTT.

This chain connects TRBV18 to TRBJ2-3, with 10 bases matching TRBD1. With 5 bases clipped from V and 1 base from J, the junction kept 6 bases outside the gene matches. The V gene's germline CDR1 is KGHSH and CDR2 LQKENI. The CDR3 is 16 residues long. In DNA, the CDR3 is TGTGCCAGCTCAGCGACAGGGGGCGTCGGCACAGATACGCAGTATTTT. This codes for CASSATGGVGTDTQYF. Drawing the rest from reference TRBV18 and TRBJ2-3, the complete variable domain is NAGVMQNPRHLVRRRGQEARLRCSPMKGHSHVYWYRQLPEEGLKFMVYLQKENIIDESGMPKERFSAEFPKEGPSILRIQQVVRGDSAAYFCASSATGGVGTDTQYFGPGTRLTVL.

The CDR3 DNA follows: TGTGCCAGCAGTGGGCTTGAAAGCGAGCAGTACTTC. It translates to CASSGLESEQYF. The chain joins TRBV6-1 to TRBJ2-7; D remains ambiguous. The CDR3 has 12 amino acids. CDR1 MNHNS and CDR2 SASEGT come from the germline V gene. Trimming removed 4 bases at V and 6 bases at J, with 10 bases between.

The rearrangement links TRBV30 to TRBJ1-5; D gene unclear. This CDR3 has 14 amino acids. Germline CDR1 reads GTSNPN; CDR2 reads SVGIG (reference sequence). V was clipped by 6 bases and J by 2 bases, with 14 bases between them. The CDR3 loop is CACSTGRGNQPQHF. For the CDR3, the DNA is TGTGCCTGTTCGACGGGGAGGGGCAATCAGCCCCAGCATTTT.